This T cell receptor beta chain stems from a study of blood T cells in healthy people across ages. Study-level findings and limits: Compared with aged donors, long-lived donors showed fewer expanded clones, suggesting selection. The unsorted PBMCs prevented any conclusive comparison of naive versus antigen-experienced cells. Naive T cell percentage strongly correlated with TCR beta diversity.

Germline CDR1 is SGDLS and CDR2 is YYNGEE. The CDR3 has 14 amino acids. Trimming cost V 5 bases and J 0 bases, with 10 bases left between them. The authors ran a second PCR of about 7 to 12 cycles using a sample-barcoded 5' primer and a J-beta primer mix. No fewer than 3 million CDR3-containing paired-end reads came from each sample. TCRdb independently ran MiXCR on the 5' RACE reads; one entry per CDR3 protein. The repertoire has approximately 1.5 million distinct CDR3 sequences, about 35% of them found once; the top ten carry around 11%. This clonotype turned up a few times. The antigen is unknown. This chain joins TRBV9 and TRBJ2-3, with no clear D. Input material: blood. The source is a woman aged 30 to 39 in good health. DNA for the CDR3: TGTGCCAGCAGGAAGGGCCTCAGCACAGATACGCAGTATTTT. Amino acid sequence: CASRKGLSTDTQYF.